The next 27 T cell receptor beta chains were all read from a single sample in a study of T cells after yellow fever vaccination. TCRdb recomputed calls from the 5' RACE reads with MiXCR, one row per CDR3 protein. The sample contains around 250,000 distinct CDR3 sequences, about 5.2% of which appear only once. Sequenced here: CD4+ T cells sorted from PBMCs, sampled on the day of the yellow fever booster vaccination. These receptors all come from a man younger than 35 who received the YFV17D yellow fever vaccine.

This chain links TRBV6-5 with TRBJ2-7; 9 bases align to TRBD1. V lost 6 bases, J lost 6 bases, and 9 bases stayed unmatched. Germline V gives CDR1 MNHEY, CDR2 SVGAGI. The CDR3 is 14 residues long. The CDR3 DNA follows: TGTGCCAGCAGAAATCCGGGACAGGGTTTCGAGCAGTACTTC. This codes for CASRNPGQGFEQYF.

The V and J genes are TRBV7-9 and TRBJ1-4; D is ambiguous. The germline gives CDR1 SEHNR, CDR2 FQNEAQ (reference sequence). This CDR3 comprises 12 residues. V lost 1 base, J lost 8 bases, and 5 bases lay in between. DNA for the CDR3: TGTGCCAGCAGCTTAGGTGTCGAAAAACTGTTTTTT. Residues: CASSLGVEKLFF.

This clonotype came up a few times. For the CDR3, the DNA is TGTGCCAGCAGCCCACCCGGGGTAGCGGGGGCCAGAACCGGGGAGCTGTTTTTT. Translating it yields CASSPPGVAGARTGELFF. The chain is built from TRBV7-2 and TRBJ2-2; 9 nucleotides agree with TRBD2. V shed 5 bases and J 5 bases; nucleotides not matched to a gene: 15. This CDR3 spans 18 amino acids. Germline values: CDR1 SGHTA, CDR2 FQGNSA.

This chain links TRBV5-8 with TRBJ2-3, with 10 positions matching TRBD2. Germline values: CDR1 SGHTS, CDR2 YDEGEE. Trimming at V came to 6 bases and at J to 1 base, leaving 5 bases not matched to a gene. This CDR3 is 15 amino acids long. The CDR3 DNA follows: TGTGCCAGCAACTCCGGGACTAGCGGCACAGATACGCAGTATTTT. It specifies CASNSGTSGTDTQYF.

In this sample, this clonotype turned up a few times. The chain couples TRBV5-1 to TRBJ2-2; the match to TRBD2 covers 9 bases. V shed 0 bases and J 4 bases; nucleotides not matched to a gene: 13. CDR1 is SGHRS and CDR2 is YFSETQ in the germline V gene. The CDR3 is made up of 19 amino acids. CDR3 DNA: TGCGCCAGCAGCTTGGCCGCGGGGGGGCCGATTACGACCACCGGGGAGCTGTTTTTT. This codes for CASSLAAGGPITTTGELFF.

Only a few counts were recorded for this clonotype. The chain uses TRBV7-9 and TRBJ2-5; D is ambiguous. Trimming removed 6 bases at V and 3 bases at J, with 14 bases between. The CDR3 totals 14 residues. CDR1 is SEHNR, CDR2 FQNEAQ, per germline (reference sequence). This CDR3 is CASRQPTGKETQYF. The DNA for the CDR3 is TGTGCCAGCAGACAACCGACTGGAAAAGAGACCCAGTACTTC.

This clonotype showed up just a few times. The chain has TRBV21-1 and TRBJ2-2; the table assigns TRBD1, which was not confirmed against the DNA. TRBV21-1 is flagged as a pseudogene. The CDR3 is made up of 14 amino acids. CDR3 residues: CASSKWGSWNGLFF. The CDR3 DNA follows: TGTGCCAGCAGCAAATGGGGCTCTTGGAATGGGCTGTTTTTT.

The rearrangement uses TRBV10-3 and TRBJ2-3; no clear D. Germline CDR1 is ENHRY and CDR2 is SYGVKD. This CDR3 contains 16 residues. The germline V and J ends were trimmed by 3 bases and 2 bases, with 15 bases remaining between them. CDR3 amino acids: CAISDPSRALTDTQYF. DNA for the CDR3: TGTGCCATCAGTGACCCCAGTCGGGCCCTCACAGATACGCAGTATTTT.

This clonotype was found a few times. The CDR3 DNA reads as TGTGCCAGCAGCTTGGTTGGGTCTGGTTCACCCCTCCACTTT. Translation gives CASSLVGSGSPLHF. The chain carries TRBV5-4 and TRBJ1-6, with D hard to call. Trimming pared 0 bases from V and 9 bases from J, leaving 10 bases between. Germline V CDR1 and CDR2: SGHNT, YYREEE (reference sequence). The CDR3 is made up of 14 amino acids.

This clonotype has only a few counts. This chain links TRBV7-2 with TRBJ2-5; D is unclear. V lost 5 bases, J lost 2 bases, and 12 bases lay in between. Germline assignment: CDR1 SGHTA and CDR2 FQGNSA. The CDR3 runs to 14 residues. The CDR3, as DNA: TGTGCCAGCAGCCCGGACCGATATCAAGAGACCCAGTACTTC. Its protein is CASSPDRYQETQYF.

This clonotype was found a few times. The chain has TRBV5-6 and TRBJ1-5; the D gene is possibly TRBD1 (5 bases). Germline V CDR1 and CDR2: SGHDT, YYEEEE. The CDR3 covers 15 residues. Trimming pared 4 bases from V and 3 bases from J, leaving 14 bases between. The CDR3 sequence: CASSPWGFNNQPQHF. CDR3 sequence (DNA): TGTGCCAGCAGCCCGTGGGGGTTTAACAATCAGCCCCAGCATTTT.

V is TRBV10-1 and J is TRBJ2-3; 7 bases are shared with TRBD1. The trim removed 8 bases at V and 3 bases at J, leaving 5 bases unmatched. CDR1 is WNHNN, CDR2 SYGVQD, per germline (reference sequence). The CDR3 totals 13 residues. CDR3 loop: CASARDRTDTQYF. The CDR3 nucleotides are TGCGCCAGCGCACGGGACAGAACAGATACGCAGTATTTT.

The table lists this clonotype with many counts. The gene calls are TRBV5-1 and TRBJ2-5; D unclear. Trimming cost V 0 bases and J 2 bases, with 14 bases left between them. The germline V gene encodes CDR1 SGHRS and CDR2 YFSETQ. The CDR3 contains 16 residues. The CDR3 here is CASSLVAGLPQETQYF. CDR3 DNA: TGCGCCAGCAGCTTGGTGGCAGGCCTCCCTCAAGAGACCCAGTACTTC.

This clonotype showed up many times. This rearrangement joins TRBV4-2 to TRBJ2-3; D perhaps matches TRBD2 (5 bases). CDR1 is LGHNA and CDR2 is YNFKEQ in the germline V gene. The CDR3 loop spans 17 amino acids. With 4 bases removed from V and 0 bases from J, the gap between germline ends came to 17 bases. This CDR3 is CASSPLELAASTDTQYF. CDR3 DNA sequence: TGTGCCAGCAGCCCTCTGGAGCTAGCAGCTAGCACAGATACGCAGTATTTT.

The V gene is TRBV28, the J gene TRBJ1-1, with D perhaps matching TRBD1 (5 bases). The length of the CDR3 is 14 residues. V shed 8 bases and J shed 7 bases, with 20 bases lying between them. Per the germline V gene, CDR1 is MDHEN and CDR2 is SYDVKM. CDR3 loop: CASHWGIGRFEAFF. CDR3 in DNA: TGTGCCAGCCACTGGGGCATAGGGCGATTTGAAGCTTTCTTT.

The chain carries TRBV4-2 and TRBJ2-5; a weak D match, TRBD2 (5 bases). The germline CDR1 and CDR2 sequences are LGHNA and YNFKEQ. The CDR3 is 15 amino acids. Trimming shortened V by 1 base and J by 0 bases, and 9 bases separated the two germline ends. The CDR3 nucleotides read TGTGCCAGCAGCCAAGCCTACGGGAACCAAGAGACCCAGTACTTC. It codes for CASSQAYGNQETQYF.

This clonotype was counted ten times or more. The rearrangement uses TRBV29-1 and TRBJ2-1, with 8 bases matching TRBD1. The CDR3 is 15 amino acids. V was clipped by 1 base and J by 9 bases; unmatched bases: 11. Germline CDR1 SQVTM, CDR2 ANQGSEA. CDR3 in amino acids: CSVEGNDRGWGEQFF. The CDR3 DNA follows: TGCAGCGTTGAAGGAAACGACAGGGGCTGGGGTGAGCAGTTCTTC.

The chain uses TRBV15 and TRBJ1-3; weak D call: TRBD1 (5 bases). Germline CDR1 and CDR2: LNHNV and YYDKDF (reference sequence). CDR3 length equals 16 residues. The V gene lost 0 bases and the J gene lost 4 bases, with 13 bases spanning the gap. CDR3 sequence: CATSRDDGGNGNTIYF. The CDR3 bases are TGTGCCACCAGCAGAGATGACGGGGGTAACGGAAACACCATATATTTT.

By share, this clonotype ranks as medium-sized. This chain connects TRBV24-1 to TRBJ2-2; D is unresolved. CDR1 KGHDR and CDR2 SFDVKD come from the germline V gene. V shed 3 bases and J shed 4 bases, with 11 bases lying between them. The CDR3 loop spans 15 amino acids. CDR3 residues: CATSDRTEPTGELFF. The CDR3 DNA reads as TGTGCCACCAGTGATAGGACCGAACCCACCGGGGAGCTGTTTTTT.

This clonotype appeared a few times. CDR3 coding DNA: TGTGCCAGCTCACGGGACATGAACACTGAAGCTTTCTTT. This encodes CASSRDMNTEAFF. This sequence joins TRBV18 and TRBJ1-1, with a weak D call TRBD1 (6 bases). This CDR3 has 13 residues. The V and J ends lost 4 bases and 0 bases respectively, with 6 bases between them. Germline-derived CDR1 and CDR2 are KGHSH and LQKENI.

There are many counts of this clonotype. V usage is TRBV5-1 and J usage is TRBJ2-5; D gene uncertain. The CDR3 is made up of 13 amino acids. In germline, CDR1 is SGHRS, CDR2 YFSETQ. Trimming removed 0 bases from V and 4 bases from J, with 7 bases in between. The CDR3 region has the DNA TGCGCCAGCAGCTTGGAATTTGGAGAGACCCAGTACTTC. Its translation: CASSLEFGETQYF.

This clonotype has ten or more counts. V usage is TRBV12-3 or TRBV12-4 and J usage is TRBJ1-2, with D perhaps TRBD1 (5 bases). V lost 4 bases and J lost 2, with 11 bases in between. This CDR3 has 14 residues. The DNA of the CDR3 is TGTGCCAGCAGTTCCGGGACGTTAAACTATGGCTACACCTTC. This sequence encodes CASSSGTLNYGYTF.

The sample holds a few counts of this clonotype. The chain employs TRBV4-3 and TRBJ2-3; no reliable D call. V lost 3 bases and J lost 5, with 15 bases in between. The CDR3 is made up of 15 amino acids. Germline-derived CDR1 and CDR2 are LGHNA and YSLEER. In DNA, the CDR3 is TGCGCCAGCAGCCAGGGTGCCGAGAAAGGAGATACGCAGTATTTT. As protein: CASSQGAEKGDTQYF.

Many counts were recorded for this clonotype. The CDR3 region is CASRPTGAGELFF. For the CDR3, the DNA is TGCGCCAGCAGGCCGACAGGGGCCGGGGAGCTGTTTTTT. J is TRBJ2-2 and V is TRBV5-1; 8 bases align to TRBD1. J gave up 6 bases and V 5 bases, and 3 bases lay outside the gene matches. Per the germline V gene, CDR1 is SGHRS and CDR2 is YFSETQ. The CDR3 spans 13 residues.

There are a few counts of this clonotype. The chain joins TRBV6-1 to TRBJ1-3, with unresolved D. The V gene lost 2 bases and the J gene lost 4 bases, with 6 bases spanning the gap. The germline V gene has CDR1 MNHNS and CDR2 SASEGT. CDR3 length: 13 residues. The CDR3 sequence is CASSERLGNTIYF. CDR3 DNA sequence: TGTGCCAGCAGTGAAAGGTTGGGAAACACCATATATTTT.

This clonotype was seen repeatedly, ten times or more. The rearrangement uses TRBV4-2 and TRBJ1-1; D remains ambiguous. Germline V gene sequence: CDR1 LGHNA, CDR2 YNFKEQ. V lost 1 base and J 8 bases, leaving 8 bases between the germline ends. The CDR3 loop spans 12 amino acids. CDR3 coding DNA: TGTGCCAGCAGCCAAGGTGGCGCCGAAGCTTTCTTT. Its protein product is CASSQGGAEAFF.

This clonotype has more than one count but fewer than ten. The genes are TRBV10-3 and TRBJ1-5, with D possibly TRBD1 on 6 matching bases. The length of the CDR3 is 15 residues. Germline V gives CDR1 ENHRY, CDR2 SYGVKD. V lost 0 bases and J 1 base, leaving 7 bases between the germline ends. This chain's CDR3 is CAISESDRSNQPQHF. The DNA of the CDR3 is TGTGCCATCAGTGAGTCCGACAGGAGCAATCAGCCCCAGCATTTT.